This T cell receptor beta chain was sequenced for a study of blood T cells in healthy people across ages. The authors ran a second PCR of 7 to 11 cycles using a sample-barcoded 5' primer and a J-beta primer mix. TCRdb independently ran MiXCR on the 5' RACE reads; one entry per CDR3 protein. The sample carries fewer than 950,000 distinct CDR3 sequences, roughly 53% recorded once. The germline V and J ends were trimmed by 6 bases and 10 bases, with 17 bases remaining between them. CDR1 and CDR2 from the germline V gene are SGHRS and YFSETQ. The CDR3 totals 13 residues. The J gene is TRBJ2-1, the V gene TRBV5-1; perhaps D is TRBD1 or TRBD2 (5 bases each). This receptor was taken from an elderly man in good health. Sample: blood. This CDR3 is CASMSQGEGEQFF. The DNA of the CDR3 is TGCGCCAGCATGAGTCAGGGTGAGGGGGAGCAGTTCTTC.